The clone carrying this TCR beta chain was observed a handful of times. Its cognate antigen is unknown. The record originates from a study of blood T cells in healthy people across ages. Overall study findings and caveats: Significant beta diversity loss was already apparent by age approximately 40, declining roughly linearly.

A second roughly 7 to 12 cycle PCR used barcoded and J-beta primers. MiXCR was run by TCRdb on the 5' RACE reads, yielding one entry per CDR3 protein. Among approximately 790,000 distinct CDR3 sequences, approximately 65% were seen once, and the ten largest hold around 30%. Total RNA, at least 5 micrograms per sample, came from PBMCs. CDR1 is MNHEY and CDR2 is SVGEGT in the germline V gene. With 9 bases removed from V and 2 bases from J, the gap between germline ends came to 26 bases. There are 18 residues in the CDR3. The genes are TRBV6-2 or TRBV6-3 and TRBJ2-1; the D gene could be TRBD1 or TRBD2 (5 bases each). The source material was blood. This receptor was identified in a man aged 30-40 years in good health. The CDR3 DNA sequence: TGTGCCAGGGCGGGCCGGACACCAATCAAATCCCCCTACAATGAGCAGTTCTTC. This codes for CARAGRTPIKSPYNEQFF.